This is a list of T cell receptor beta chains from one sample in a study of human T cells and chemical hapten exposure. From the 5' RACE reads, TCRdb called clonotypes with MiXCR, one entry per CDR3 protein. The table lists about 140,000 distinct CDR3 sequences, approximately 4% of them singletons. The source of these receptors is a female donor in good health. CDR3s include the opening cysteine and the closing phenylalanine or tryptophan. D genes are given only for firm matches. Not all rows give a size; the values are once, few, many and, for expanded clones, a class.

v_call,j_call,d_call,clone_size,cdr3_aa,cdr3_nt
TRBV20-1,TRBJ2-3,TRBD2,many,CSVRAGDTQYF,TGCAGTGTCCGAGCGGGGGATACGCAGTATTTT
TRBV20-1,TRBJ2-4,NA,many,CSARVSGTLAKNIQYF,TGCAGTGCTAGAGTAAGCGGAACGCTAGCCAAAAACATTCAGTACTTC
TRBV12-3/TRBV12-4,TRBJ2-2,NA,NA,CASSTIIGLRNTGELFF,TGTGCCAGCAGCACAATAATCGGGTTAAGAAACACCGGGGAGCTGTTTTTT
TRBV7-2,TRBJ1-2,NA,many,CASSFPDGAYGYTF,TGTGCCAGCAGCTTCCCTGACGGAGCGTATGGCTACACCTTC
TRBV29-1,TRBJ1-2,TRBD1,NA,CSVEWDREGNYGYTF,TGCAGCGTTGAATGGGACAGGGAGGGGAACTATGGCTACACCTTC
TRBV7-8,TRBJ2-1,NA,many,CASSLVQLSSYNEQFF,TGTGCCAGCAGCTTAGTTCAGTTGAGCTCCTACAATGAGCAGTTCTTC
TRBV5-1,TRBJ2-3,NA,many,CASSLEGTRFNTQYF,TGCGCCAGCAGCTTGGAGGGGACCCGGTTCAATACGCAGTATTTT
TRBV12-3/TRBV12-4,TRBJ2-3,NA,many,CASTMGGGRTDTQYF,TGTGCCAGCACCATGGGGGGCGGACGCACAGATACGCAGTATTTT
TRBV29-1,TRBJ2-2,TRBD1,NA,CSASRDRGAGELFF,TGCAGCGCCTCCCGGGACAGGGGGGCCGGGGAGCTGTTTTTT
TRBV29-1,TRBJ2-2,NA,many,CSVESLNTGELFF,TGCAGCGTTGAGTCTCTGAACACCGGGGAGCTGTTTTTT
TRBV6-6,TRBJ2-3,TRBD1,NA,CASGQGCTDTQYF,TGTGCCAGCGGACAGGGGTGCACAGATACGCAGTATTTT
TRBV11-2,TRBJ1-5,NA,NA,CASSFWDNQPQHF,TGTGCCAGCAGCTTCTGGGACAATCAGCCCCAGCATTTT
TRBV20-1,TRBJ2-7,TRBD1,many,CSARDPGQGTGEQYF,TGCAGTGCTAGAGATCCGGGACAGGGGACGGGGGAGCAGTACTTC
TRBV29-1,TRBJ1-1,NA,many,CSVAREFNTEAFF,TGCAGCGTCGCGAGGGAATTTAACACTGAAGCTTTCTTT
TRBV20-1,TRBJ1-1,NA,many,CSAHERETVSFF,TGCAGTGCTCACGAACGGGAAACCGTTTCTTTCTTT
TRBV28,TRBJ2-6,NA,many,CASSRGGNSGANVLTF,TGTGCCAGCTCAAGGGGCGGTAACTCTGGGGCCAACGTCCTGACTTTC
TRBV6-4,TRBJ2-3,TRBD1,many,CASSYAGGLADTQYF,TGTGCCAGCAGTTATGCAGGGGGTCTCGCAGATACGCAGTATTTT
TRBV4-3,TRBJ2-2,TRBD2,many,CASSQEGGLAGPNTGELFF,TGCGCCAGCAGCCAAGAGGGAGGACTAGCGGGACCGAACACCGGGGAGCTGTTTTTT
TRBV20-1,TRBJ2-5,TRBD2,many,CSASVLSRGEEETQYF,TGCAGTGCTAGTGTTTTGTCGCGGGGGGAAGAAGAGACCCAGTACTTC
TRBV7-2,TRBJ2-5,NA,many,CASSLFTTGETQYF,TGTGCCAGCAGCTTATTTACGACTGGGGAGACCCAGTACTTC
TRBV7-7,TRBJ2-7,NA,many,CASSSGPTYEQYF,TGTGCCAGCAGCTCAGGACCAACCTACGAGCAGTACTTC
TRBV20-1,TRBJ1-5,NA,many,CSAMSGIQPQHF,TGCAGTGCTATGTCGGGAATTCAGCCCCAGCATTTT
TRBV7-8,TRBJ2-2,NA,few,CASSLVAGRGELFF,TGTGCCAGCAGCTTAGTCGCGGGACGGGGGGAGCTGTTTTTT
TRBV7-2,TRBJ2-5,NA,many,CASSPTRDSIETQYF,TGTGCCAGCAGCCCAACCAGGGACTCCATTGAGACCCAGTACTTC
TRBV6-5,TRBJ1-5,NA,many,CASSPRPYSNQPQHF,TGTGCCAGCAGCCCCCGACCGTATAGCAATCAGCCCCAGCATTTT
TRBV9,TRBJ2-1,TRBD2,many,CASSLRGLAGNVEQFF,TGTGCCAGCAGCCTCCGAGGACTAGCGGGGAATGTGGAGCAGTTCTTC
TRBV2,TRBJ1-5,TRBD1,few,CASRGQGNQPQHF,TGTGCCAGCAGGGGACAGGGAAATCAGCCCCAGCATTTT
TRBV18,TRBJ2-4,NA,NA,CASSPQARIAKNIQYF,TGTGCCAGCTCACCACAGGCTCGAATAGCCAAAAACATTCAGTACTTC
TRBV30,TRBJ1-6,NA,many,CAWRDVPFSPLHF,TGTGCCTGGAGGGACGTGCCGTTTTCACCCCTCCACTTT
TRBV12-3/TRBV12-4,TRBJ1-1,NA,many,CASSPPGRGGTEAFF,TGTGCCAGCAGTCCACCGGGACGCGGGGGCACTGAAGCTTTCTTT
TRBV20-1,TRBJ1-4,NA,many,CSARDHSPGAYEKLFF,TGCAGTGCTAGAGATCACTCTCCCGGGGCATATGAAAAACTGTTTTTT
TRBV5-4,TRBJ2-6,NA,NA,CASSLGGTNVLTF,TGTGCCAGCAGCTTGGGGGGTACCAACGTCCTGACTTTC
TRBV6-1,TRBJ2-7,TRBD1,many,CASSEWGTGLTYEQYF,TGTGCCAGCAGTGAATGGGGGACAGGCCTAACCTACGAGCAGTACTTC
TRBV5-1,TRBJ1-1,TRBD1,many,CASSFGTDNTEAFF,TGCGCCAGCAGCTTTGGGACAGATAACACTGAAGCTTTCTTT
TRBV27,TRBJ2-3,NA,many,CASIQAGAPTDTQYF,TGTGCCAGCATTCAGGCGGGGGCCCCCACAGATACGCAGTATTTT
TRBV4-1,TRBJ1-2,NA,many,CASSQAERRYGYTF,TGCGCCAGCAGCCAAGCCGAGCGTCGCTATGGCTACACCTTC
TRBV5-1,TRBJ1-6,NA,many,CASSLVRSGDSYNSPLHF,TGCGCCAGCAGCTTGGTTCGATCGGGGGACTCCTATAATTCACCCCTCCACTTT
TRBV12-3/TRBV12-4,TRBJ1-2,NA,many,CASSVSYGYTF,TGTGCCAGCAGCGTCAGCTATGGCTACACCTTC
TRBV3-1,TRBJ1-1,NA,many,CASSQGDPPAFF,TGTGCCAGCAGCCAAGGGGACCCCCCAGCTTTCTTT
TRBV14,TRBJ2-1,NA,many,CASSQTGFFSYNEQFF,TGTGCCAGCAGCCAAACAGGGTTTTTTTCCTACAATGAGCAGTTCTTC
TRBV20-1,TRBJ2-3,TRBD2,many,CSARPGLAGGRTDTQYF,TGCAGTGCTAGGCCGGGACTAGCGGGGGGCCGCACAGATACGCAGTATTTT
TRBV5-4,TRBJ2-3,TRBD2,many,CASSSKEAGGTQYF,TGTGCCAGCAGCTCCAAAGAGGCGGGGGGTACGCAGTATTTT
TRBV7-2,TRBJ1-2,NA,few,CASTIRLGPGGRGANYGYTF,TGTGCCAGCACCATTCGACTCGGCCCGGGCGGCCGGGGAGCTAACTATGGCTACACCTTC
TRBV30,TRBJ1-4,NA,many,CAWSVFREKLFF,TGTGCCTGGAGTGTATTCCGTGAAAAACTGTTTTTT
TRBV12-3/TRBV12-4,TRBJ2-3,NA,NA,CASSSLRDAYLGTDTQYF,TGTGCCAGCAGCTCGCTCAGGGATGCGTATCTGGGCACAGATACGCAGTATTTT
TRBV7-9,TRBJ2-3,TRBD2,many,CASSTGTSTDTQYF,TGTGCCAGCAGCACCGGGACTAGCACGGATACGCAGTATTTT
TRBV12-3/TRBV12-4,TRBJ2-3,TRBD2,many,CASSQTSGGSVGTDTQYF,TGTGCCAGCAGCCAGACTAGCGGGGGGAGTGTGGGCACAGATACGCAGTATTTT
TRBV6-6,TRBJ1-1,NA,many,CASRADRNTEAFF,TGTGCCAGCAGGGCCGACAGGAACACTGAAGCTTTCTTT
TRBV6-5,TRBJ2-4,NA,few,CASSQGIVNIQYF,TGTGCCAGTTCACAGGGTATTGTGAACATTCAGTACTTC
TRBV6-1,TRBJ2-4,NA,many,CASSVVLGLLENIQYF,TGTGCCAGCAGTGTGGTCCTTGGTCTTCTCGAAAACATTCAGTACTTC